These T cell receptor beta chains were read from a single sample in a study of CD8+ T cells in alopecia areata. Assay used: immunoSEQ multiplex PCR; TCRdb lists only in-frame clones, some missing. The table lists 120,000 or so clones, 61% of them singletons. The sample here was CD4+ T cells sorted from blood, taken at week 4, from a patient treated with tofacitinib. These receptor sequences come from a human donor with alopecia areata. Both conserved end residues are part of each CDR3. A D gene is named only where the DNA matches it firmly. Clone size is not always given. Where it is, it says once, few, many or a class for expanded clones.

clone size: .
D gene: .
V gene: TRBV2
J gene: TRBJ2-2
CDR3 DNA: TGTGCCAGCAGTGACGTCGACTACACCGGGGAGCTGTTTTTT
CDR3 protein: CASSDVDYTGELFF

clone size: .
D gene: TRBD1
V gene: TRBV2
J gene: TRBJ2-5
CDR3 DNA: TGTGCCAGCAGTACCGGGACAGGGGCCGGGAGTAGTGAGACCCAGTACTTC
CDR3 protein: CASSTGTGAGSSETQYF

clone size: .
D gene: .
V gene: TRBV11-3
J gene: TRBJ1-1
CDR3 DNA: TGTGCCAGCAGCCAAGGGTTGAACACTGAAGCTTTCTTT
CDR3 protein: CASSQGLNTEAFF

clone size: few
D gene: .
V gene: TRBV4-2
J gene: TRBJ2-7
CDR3 DNA: TGTGCCAGCAGCCAACCCGACGGGGAAGGCTACGAGCAGTACTTC
CDR3 protein: CASSQPDGEGYEQYF

clone size: .
D gene: .
V gene: TRBV5-6
J gene: TRBJ1-2
CDR3 DNA: TGTGCCAGCAGCTTGATGACAGGCCGATATGGCTACACCTTC
CDR3 protein: CASSLMTGRYGYTF

clone size: .
D gene: TRBD2
V gene: TRBV19
J gene: TRBJ2-1
CDR3 DNA: TGTGCCAGTAGTCGAGGACTAGCTGTCTACAATGAGCAGTTCTTC
CDR3 protein: CASSRGLAVYNEQFF

clone size: .
D gene: .
V gene: TRBV5-1
J gene: TRBJ2-5
CDR3 DNA: TGCGCCAGCAGCATGGGGACTGAAGAGACCCAGTACTTC
CDR3 protein: CASSMGTEETQYF

clone size: .
D gene: TRBD1
V gene: TRBV5-1
J gene: TRBJ1-2
CDR3 DNA: TGCGCCAGCAGCACGGGACAGGGGAACTATGGCTACACCTTC
CDR3 protein: CASSTGQGNYGYTF

clone size: .
D gene: .
V gene: TRBV7-3
J gene: TRBJ2-5
CDR3 DNA: TGTGCCAGCAGCCCCAATTCGGTAGAGACCCAGTACTTC
CDR3 protein: CASSPNSVETQYF

clone size: .
D gene: .
V gene: TRBV29-1
J gene: TRBJ2-5
CDR3 DNA: TGCAGCGTTGGGGAGTTCCAAGAGACCCAGTACTTC
CDR3 protein: CSVGEFQETQYF

clone size: few
D gene: .
V gene: TRBV11-1
J gene: TRBJ1-4
CDR3 DNA: TGTGCCAGCAGCTTAGAGGAAAAACTGTTTTTT
CDR3 protein: CASSLEEKLFF

clone size: .
D gene: .
V gene: TRBV7-9
J gene: TRBJ2-3
CDR3 DNA: TGTGCCAGCAGCTTCACGGGGGTGAGCACAGATACGCAGTATTTT
CDR3 protein: CASSFTGVSTDTQYF

clone size: .
D gene: .
V gene: TRBV5-4
J gene: TRBJ1-1
CDR3 DNA: TGTGCCAGCAGCTCGAAAGTAGGGTCCCGCAGGGACACTGAAGCTTTCTTT
CDR3 protein: CASSSKVGSRRDTEAFF

clone size: .
D gene: .
V gene: TRBV2
J gene: TRBJ2-1
CDR3 DNA: TGTGCCAGCAGTGGGCCAATGGCGGGTGGATCCTACAATGAGCAGTTCTTC
CDR3 protein: CASSGPMAGGSYNEQFF

clone size: .
D gene: .
V gene: TRBV4-2
J gene: TRBJ2-2
CDR3 DNA: TGTGCCAGCAGCCAAGATAATCCTTCTACCGGGGAGCTGTTTTTT
CDR3 protein: CASSQDNPSTGELFF

clone size: .
D gene: .
V gene: TRBV29-1
J gene: TRBJ1-2
CDR3 DNA: TGCAGCGTTGACCCTCTCGGGGTTTATGGCTACACCTTC
CDR3 protein: CSVDPLGVYGYTF

clone size: .
D gene: .
V gene: TRBV11-2
J gene: TRBJ1-2
CDR3 DNA: TGTGCCAGCAGCTTAGAGGGTAGGGTTTATGGCTACACCTTC
CDR3 protein: CASSLEGRVYGYTF

clone size: few
D gene: .
V gene: TRBV5-1
J gene: TRBJ2-2
CDR3 DNA: TGCGCCAGCAGCTTTAGCACCGGGGAGCTGTTTTTT
CDR3 protein: CASSFSTGELFF

clone size: .
D gene: .
V gene: TRBV6-6
J gene: TRBJ2-3
CDR3 DNA: TGTGCCAGCATCCTTGGGGGTACGCAGTATTTT
CDR3 protein: CASILGGTQYF

clone size: .
D gene: TRBD2
V gene: TRBV29-1
J gene: TRBJ2-7
CDR3 DNA: TGCAGCGTTGCTATACTAGCGGGAGCGGGGGAGCAGTACTTC
CDR3 protein: CSVAILAGAGEQYF

clone size: .
D gene: TRBD1
V gene: TRBV11-2
J gene: TRBJ1-2
CDR3 DNA: TGTGCCAGCAGCTCGAGGGACAGGGGAGGCTATGGCTACACCTTC
CDR3 protein: CASSSRDRGGYGYTF

clone size: .
D gene: .
V gene: TRBV5-4
J gene: TRBJ1-2
CDR3 DNA: TGTGCCAGCAGCTCTTCGGGGGGCGACGGCTACACCTTC
CDR3 protein: CASSSSGGDGYTF

clone size: few
D gene: TRBD2
V gene: TRBV29-1
J gene: TRBJ2-5
CDR3 DNA: TGCAGCGTTGATGAGCGGGGGGTCCAAGAGACCCAGTACTTC
CDR3 protein: CSVDERGVQETQYF

clone size: .
D gene: .
V gene: TRBV2
J gene: TRBJ2-3
CDR3 DNA: TGTGCCAGCAGTGGAGAGGGGCAGAGCACAGATACGCAGTATTTT
CDR3 protein: CASSGEGQSTDTQYF

clone size: .
D gene: .
V gene: TRBV18
J gene: TRBJ1-6
CDR3 DNA: TGTGCCAGCTCACCTCTGCAGAGCTCCTATAATTCACCCCTCCACTTT
CDR3 protein: CASSPLQSSYNSPLHF

clone size: .
D gene: TRBD1
V gene: TRBV15
J gene: TRBJ2-7
CDR3 DNA: TGTGCCACCAGCATCGAAACAGGGGGCTACGAGCAGTACTTC
CDR3 protein: CATSIETGGYEQYF

clone size: few
D gene: .
V gene: TRBV2
J gene: TRBJ2-5
CDR3 DNA: TGTGCCAGCAGTGTCACTAGCCGGGAGACCCAGTACTTC
CDR3 protein: CASSVTSRETQYF

clone size: .
D gene: .
V gene: TRBV7-9
J gene: TRBJ1-2
CDR3 DNA: TGTGCCAGCAGCCGAAACCGGGTTGGCTACACCTTC
CDR3 protein: CASSRNRVGYTF

clone size: .
D gene: TRBD1
V gene: TRBV19
J gene: TRBJ2-1
CDR3 DNA: TGTGCCAGTTCGCCAGGGGGCTCCTACAATGAGCAGTTCTTC
CDR3 protein: CASSPGGSYNEQFF

clone size: .
D gene: .
V gene: TRBV5-1
J gene: TRBJ1-3
CDR3 DNA: TGCGCCAGCACCCCCTCGGCGAGCTCTGGAAACACCATATATTTT
CDR3 protein: CASTPSASSGNTIYF

clone size: .
D gene: TRBD1
V gene: TRBV7-2
J gene: TRBJ2-7
CDR3 DNA: TGTGCCAGCAGCAACTCAGGGGGCTACGAGCAGTACTTC
CDR3 protein: CASSNSGGYEQYF

clone size: .
D gene: .
V gene: TRBV30
J gene: TRBJ2-3
CDR3 DNA: TGTGCCTGGAGTGTACTATCGTCGGATACGCAGTATTTT
CDR3 protein: CAWSVLSSDTQYF

clone size: .
D gene: .
V gene: TRBV15
J gene: TRBJ2-7
CDR3 DNA: TGTGCCACCAGCTCCCGGCAGAGCTCCTACGAGCAGTACTTC
CDR3 protein: CATSSRQSSYEQYF

clone size: .
D gene: .
V gene: TRBV7-9
J gene: TRBJ2-4
CDR3 DNA: TGTGCCAGCAGTCTAGGGGATGTGGGCAAAAACATTCAGTACTTC
CDR3 protein: CASSLGDVGKNIQYF

clone size: few
D gene: .
V gene: TRBV21-1
J gene: TRBJ2-7
CDR3 DNA: TGTGCCAGCAGCACCCAACAGGGCCCACCCCGAAACTACGAGCAGTACTTC
CDR3 protein: CASSTQQGPPRNYEQYF

clone size: .
D gene: TRBD1
V gene: TRBV29-1
J gene: TRBJ2-1
CDR3 DNA: TGCAGCGGGTTAAACCTCCCGGGACAGGGGTACAATGAGCAGTTCTTC
CDR3 protein: CSGLNLPGQGYNEQFF

clone size: .
D gene: TRBD1
V gene: TRBV5-1
J gene: TRBJ2-3
CDR3 DNA: TGCGCCAGCAGCGGGACAGGGGCTGGATCAGATACGCAGTATTTT
CDR3 protein: CASSGTGAGSDTQYF

clone size: .
D gene: .
V gene: TRBV30
J gene: TRBJ2-2
CDR3 DNA: TGTGCCTGGAGTGTACGAGGGGGGGCAGGCAACACCGGGGAGCTGTTTTTT
CDR3 protein: CAWSVRGGAGNTGELFF

clone size: .
D gene: TRBD1
V gene: TRBV19
J gene: TRBJ1-5
CDR3 DNA: TGTGCCAGTCGACCAGACAGGGGAAACCAGCCCCAGCATTTT
CDR3 protein: CASRPDRGNQPQHF

clone size: .
D gene: .
V gene: TRBV29-1
J gene: TRBJ1-1
CDR3 DNA: TGCAGCGCTAGGGACACTGAAGCTTTCTTT
CDR3 protein: CSARDTEAFF

clone size: .
D gene: .
V gene: TRBV5-1
J gene: TRBJ1-1
CDR3 DNA: TGCGCCAGCAGCTTGGAATCCAGCACTGAAGCTTTCTTT
CDR3 protein: CASSLESSTEAFF

clone size: .
D gene: TRBD1
V gene: TRBV19
J gene: TRBJ2-3
CDR3 DNA: TGTGCCAGTAGTGACCGGGACAGGGCCCCGTATTTT
CDR3 protein: CASSDRDRAPYF

clone size: .
D gene: .
V gene: TRBV30
J gene: TRBJ1-1
CDR3 DNA: TGTGCCTGGAGGCCGTCTCCGGGGAACACTGAAGCTTTCTTT
CDR3 protein: CAWRPSPGNTEAFF

clone size: .
D gene: .
V gene: TRBV7-9
J gene: TRBJ2-5
CDR3 DNA: TGTGCCAGCAGCTTAGGGACGGACCAAGAGACCCAGTACTTC
CDR3 protein: CASSLGTDQETQYF

clone size: .
D gene: TRBD2
V gene: TRBV6-6
J gene: TRBJ2-7
CDR3 DNA: TGTGCCAGCAGTACTAGCGGGAACGAGCAGTACTTC
CDR3 protein: CASSTSGNEQYF

clone size: .
D gene: .
V gene: TRBV2
J gene: TRBJ2-7
CDR3 DNA: TGTGCCAGCAGTGTAGAGAGCTACGAGCAGTACTTC
CDR3 protein: CASSVESYEQYF

clone size: .
D gene: .
V gene: TRBV5-6
J gene: TRBJ2-7
CDR3 DNA: TGTGCCAGCGGGACTGGCTCCTACGAGCAGTACTTC
CDR3 protein: CASGTGSYEQYF

clone size: few
D gene: TRBD2
V gene: TRBV18
J gene: TRBJ2-7
CDR3 DNA: TGTGCCAGCTCACCTGCGGAGCGGGGCGCCTACGAGCAGTACTTC
CDR3 protein: CASSPAERGAYEQYF

clone size: once
D gene: TRBD2
V gene: TRBV5-8
J gene: TRBJ2-1
CDR3 DNA: TGTGCCAGCAGCCTGGGAGTAGCGGGGGTCTCCTACAATGAGCAGTTCTTC
CDR3 protein: CASSLGVAGVSYNEQFF

clone size: .
D gene: .
V gene: TRBV7-2
J gene: TRBJ2-3
CDR3 DNA: TGTGCCAGCAGCTTAGTGGCTAGCACAGATACGCAGTATTTT
CDR3 protein: CASSLVASTDTQYF

clone size: few
D gene: .
V gene: TRBV4-1
J gene: TRBJ2-7
CDR3 DNA: TGCGCCAGCAGCCTACAGACCAGGGTCGGCGAGCAGTACTTC
CDR3 protein: CASSLQTRVGEQYF

clone size: .
D gene: TRBD1
V gene: TRBV6-5
J gene: TRBJ1-2
CDR3 DNA: TGTGCCAGCAGTTATCAGACAGGGGGCGCGTCCTATGGCTACACCTTC
CDR3 protein: CASSYQTGGASYGYTF

clone size: once
D gene: .
V gene: TRBV6-5
J gene: TRBJ2-6
CDR3 DNA: TGTGCCAGCAGGGGTGAAGGGTCTGGGGCCAACGTCCTGACTTTC
CDR3 protein: CASRGEGSGANVLTF

clone size: .
D gene: TRBD1
V gene: TRBV19
J gene: TRBJ2-5
CDR3 DNA: TGTGCCAGTAGGCCGGGACAGGGGCAAGAGACCCAGTACTTC
CDR3 protein: CASRPGQGQETQYF

clone size: .
D gene: .
V gene: TRBV5-6
J gene: TRBJ2-6
CDR3 DNA: TGTGCCAGCAGCTTGCCGGGAACTGGGGCCAACGTCCTGACTTTC
CDR3 protein: CASSLPGTGANVLTF

clone size: .
D gene: .
V gene: TRBV7-9
J gene: TRBJ2-3
CDR3 DNA: TGTGCCAGCAGCTTTCTTGGGGACGGGACAGATACGCAGTATTTT
CDR3 protein: CASSFLGDGTDTQYF

clone size: .
D gene: TRBD2
V gene: TRBV5-4
J gene: TRBJ2-5
CDR3 DNA: TGTGCCAGCAGCTTGGCGGGGGGGGAGACCCAGTACTTC
CDR3 protein: CASSLAGGETQYF

clone size: few
D gene: TRBD2
V gene: TRBV7-2
J gene: TRBJ2-7
CDR3 DNA: TGTGCCAGCAGCTTCCGGACTAGCGGGGCCTACGAGCAGTACTTC
CDR3 protein: CASSFRTSGAYEQYF